This paragraph covers one T cell receptor beta chain sequence. As yet, its antigen is unknown. The CDR3 sequence is 15 residues long. Germline V gene data show CDR1 as WSHSY and CDR2 as SAAADI. Deletions cut 3 bases from V and 2 bases from J, with 11 bases between. The data originate from a study of T cell responses to AZD1222 COVID-19 vaccine. Here immunoSEQ multiplex PCR was the method, and the copy in TCRdb shows in-frame clones only, minus some. Among just under 100,000 clones listed, roughly 88% were seen once. Regarding the study as a whole: Donors were largely white British and mainly female; clonal diversity was possibly underestimated. Repertoire collection took place solely once the T cell response had peaked.

The J gene is TRBJ2-1, the V gene TRBV10-2; D call uncertain. Sequences were derived from peripheral blood, sampled on day 0 of AZD1222 vaccination. This TCR came from an adult in good health. Written as DNA, the CDR3 is TGCGCCAGCAGTGATAGGTCTAGACCCTACAATGAGCAGTTCTTC. Amino acid sequence: CASSDRSRPYNEQFF.